This T cell receptor beta chain stems from a study of T cells after yellow fever vaccination. Study-level findings and limits: Abundant bulk-derived clonotypes could contaminate FACS-sorted repertoires.

The length of the CDR3 is 14 residues. Germline CDR1 is MGHRA and CDR2 is YSYEKL. With 5 bases clipped from V and 8 bases from J, the junction kept 4 bases outside the gene matches. In its sample, this clonotype was seen a few times. Its target is unknown. TCRdb passed the 5' RACE reads through MiXCR, listing each CDR3 protein once. The sample records 95,000 to 150,000 distinct CDR3 sequences, 15% being singletons. The chain is built from TRBV4-1 and TRBJ1-6; the match to TRBD1 covers 9 bases. The material sequenced was CD8+ T cells sorted from PBMCs, taken 5 days after the yellow fever booster vaccination. The source of this sequence is a man aged 18-30 years who received the YFV17D yellow fever vaccine. The CDR3 here is CASSSTGGHSPLHF. Here the CDR3 DNA reads TGCGCCAGCAGCTCCACAGGGGGCCATTCACCCCTCCACTTT.